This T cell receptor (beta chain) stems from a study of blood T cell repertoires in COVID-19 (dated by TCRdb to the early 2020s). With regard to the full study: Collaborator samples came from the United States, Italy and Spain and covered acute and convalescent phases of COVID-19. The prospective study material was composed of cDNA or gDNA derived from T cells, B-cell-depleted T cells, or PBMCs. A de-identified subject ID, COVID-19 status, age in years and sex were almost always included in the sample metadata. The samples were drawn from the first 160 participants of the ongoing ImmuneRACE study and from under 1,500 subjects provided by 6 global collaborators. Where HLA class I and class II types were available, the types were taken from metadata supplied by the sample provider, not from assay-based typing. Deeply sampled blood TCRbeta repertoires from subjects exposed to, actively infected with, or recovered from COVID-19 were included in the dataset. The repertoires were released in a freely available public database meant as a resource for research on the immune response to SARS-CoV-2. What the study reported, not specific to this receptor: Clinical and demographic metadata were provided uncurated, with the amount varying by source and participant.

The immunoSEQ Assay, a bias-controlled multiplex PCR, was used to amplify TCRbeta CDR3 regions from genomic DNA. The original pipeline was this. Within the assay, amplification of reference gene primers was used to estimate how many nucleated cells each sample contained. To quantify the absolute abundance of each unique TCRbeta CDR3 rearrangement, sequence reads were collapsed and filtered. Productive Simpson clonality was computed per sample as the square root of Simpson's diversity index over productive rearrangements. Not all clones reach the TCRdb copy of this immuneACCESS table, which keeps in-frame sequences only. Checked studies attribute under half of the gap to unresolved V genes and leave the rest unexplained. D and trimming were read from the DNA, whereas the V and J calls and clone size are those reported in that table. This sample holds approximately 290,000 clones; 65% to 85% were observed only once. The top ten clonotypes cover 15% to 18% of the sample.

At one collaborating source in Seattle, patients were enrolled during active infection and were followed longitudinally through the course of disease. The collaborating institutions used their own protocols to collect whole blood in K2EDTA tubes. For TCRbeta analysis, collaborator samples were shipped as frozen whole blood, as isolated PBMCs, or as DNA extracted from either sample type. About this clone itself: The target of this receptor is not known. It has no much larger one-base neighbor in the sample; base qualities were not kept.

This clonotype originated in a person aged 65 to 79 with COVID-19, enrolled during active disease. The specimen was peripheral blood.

The DNA reads as follows: TGTGCCAGCATGGGGGGGTACAATGAGCAGTTCTTC. Its protein is CASMGGYNEQFF. The chain is made from TRBV27 and TRBJ2-1, and 7 bases in between align with TRBD2. The CDR3, from cysteine to phenylalanine, totals 12 residues. The entry retains the CDR3 DNA only, 36 bases that are in frame from base 1. V has 7 bases trimmed and J has 4 bases trimmed; junction bases matching no gene number 1. The germline V gene (reference sequence) specifies MNHEY as CDR1 and SMNVEV as CDR2.